Following are 26 T cell receptor beta chains from one sample sequenced in a study of technical replicates of blood from a few donors. Method: immunoSEQ multiplex PCR; TCRdb's copy keeps in-frame clones and lacks some. Altogether some 84,000 clones are present, roughly 90% being singletons, with the ten largest covering about 0.39%. The sequencing sample was made of T cells isolated from PBMCs. The origin of the receptors is a human donor in good health.

V usage is TRBV5-1 and J usage is TRBJ2-2; TRBD2 agrees at 13 bases. With 7 bases clipped from V and 4 bases from J, the junction kept 7 bases outside the gene matches. The CDR3 runs 16 residues. CDR1 and CDR2 (germline): SGHRS, YFSETQ. This CDR3 reads CASRELAGGSTGELFF. The CDR3 nucleotides read TGCGCCAGCCGTGAACTAGCGGGAGGGTCCACCGGGGAGCTGTTTTTT.

The chain is built from TRBV11-1 and TRBJ2-5; TRBD2 aligns across 11 bases. With V trimmed by 4 bases and J by 3 bases, 4 bases remained unmatched. The length of the CDR3 is 15 residues. Germline CDR1 is SGHAT and CDR2 is FQDESV (reference sequence). The CDR3 DNA follows: TGTGCCAGCAGCTGGCGGGGACTAGCGGAAGAGACCCAGTACTTC. Translated: CASSWRGLAEETQYF.

The rearrangement links TRBV21-1 to TRBJ1-2. TRBV21-1 is labeled a pseudogene. The length of the CDR3 is 15 residues. The CDR3: CASSNLDSPNYGYTF. The CDR3 DNA reads TGTGCCAGCAGCAACCTCGACTCTCCTAACTATGGCTACACCTTC.

This clone appeared once. The chain's CDR3 is CSVRQGKSGTGELFF. The CDR3 DNA reads TGCAGCGTTCGACAGGGGAAATCGGGCACCGGGGAGCTGTTTTTT. This sequence joins TRBV29-1 and TRBJ2-2; TRBD1 aligns across 8 bases. The V gene end was trimmed by 5 bases and the J gene end by 4 bases; junction bases not matched to a gene: 9. Germline values: CDR1 SQVTM, CDR2 ANQGSEA. The CDR3 extends over 15 amino acids.

V usage is TRBV11-2 and J usage is TRBJ2-1; D may be TRBD2 (5 bases). The germline V and J ends were trimmed by 1 base and 9 bases, with 7 bases remaining between them. This CDR3 comprises 12 residues. Germline V gene sequence: CDR1 SGHAT, CDR2 FQNNGV. CDR3 bases: TGTGCCAGCAGCTTAGTACGGGGTGAGCAGTTCTTC. Residues: CASSLVRGEQFF.

This chain links TRBV29-1 with TRBJ2-1, with 8 bases aligning to TRBD2. There are 14 residues in the CDR3. V was pared by 3 bases and J by 5 bases, with 6 bases of the junction left unmatched. Per germline, CDR1 SQVTM and CDR2 ANQGSEA. The chain's CDR3 is CSVDVSGSHNEQFF. The DNA for the CDR3 is TGCAGCGTTGACGTCAGCGGGAGCCACAATGAGCAGTTCTTC.

The V call is TRBV29-1, the J call TRBJ2-2; 9 bases align to TRBD1. This CDR3 is built from 14 residues. The germline gives CDR1 SQVTM, CDR2 ANQGSEA. V lost 6 bases, J lost 5 bases, and 7 bases stayed unmatched. The CDR3 bases are TGCAGCGTCAGAACAGGGGGCATAACCGGGGAGCTGTTTTTT. It codes for CSVRTGGITGELFF.

This chain connects TRBV2 to TRBJ1-2; D may be TRBD1 (5 bases). Germline CDR1 reads SNHLY; CDR2 reads FYNNEI. Trimming stripped 5 bases from V and 2 bases from J, with 18 bases between. The CDR3 is made up of 16 amino acids. This chain's CDR3 is CASSRYLSTANYGYTF. The CDR3, as DNA: TGTGCCAGCAGTCGGTACCTTTCGACAGCCAACTATGGCTACACCTTC.

This clone has more than one count but fewer than ten. The V and J genes are TRBV28 and TRBJ2-7; unclear D gene. From germline, CDR1 is MDHEN and CDR2 SYDVKM. CDR3 length: 13 amino acids. The V gene lost 8 bases and the J gene lost 4 bases, with 15 bases spanning the gap. The CDR3: CASYPGPGYEQYF. CDR3 in DNA: TGTGCCAGCTACCCTGGTCCAGGATACGAGCAGTACTTC.

The chain couples TRBV21-1 to TRBJ2-2; TRBD2, the D gene given by the table, was not confirmed from the DNA. TRBV21-1 is described as a pseudogene. The CDR3 length is 14 residues. CDR3 sequence reads: CASSPRRSAGELFF. The CDR3, as DNA: TGTGCCAGCAGCCCGCGTCGGTCGGCCGGGGAGCTGTTTTTT.

The chain has TRBV19 and TRBJ1-4, with D perhaps matching TRBD1 (5 bases). The CDR3 is 16 amino acids. Germline CDR1 reads LNHDA; CDR2 reads SQIVND (reference sequence). Trimming stripped 0 bases from V and 8 bases from J, with 16 bases between. CDR3 bases: TGTGCCAGTAGTATAGACGAACGGGGGGATCAGGAAAAACTGTTTTTT. This codes for CASSIDERGDQEKLFF. The full variable domain, with the rest looked up from reference TRBV19 and TRBJ1-4, is DGGITQSPKYLFRKEGQNVTLSCEQNLNHDAMYWYRQDPGQGLRLIYYSQIVNDFQKGDIAEGYSVSREKKESFPLTVTSAQKNPTAFYLCASSIDERGDQEKLFFGSGTQLSVL.

The genes are TRBV25-1 and TRBJ2-5; tentatively, D is TRBD1 (5 bases). The germline CDR1 and CDR2 sequences are MGHDK and SYGVNS. V was trimmed by 2 bases and J by 3 bases, leaving 10 bases between them. This CDR3 is built from 14 residues. This chain's CDR3 is CASSEPDSEETQYF. The CDR3 bases are TGTGCCAGCAGTGAACCCGACAGTGAAGAGACCCAGTACTTC.

The chain has TRBV7-2 and TRBJ2-7, with 8 bases that match TRBD2. From germline, CDR1 is SGHTA and CDR2 FQGNSA. The CDR3 totals 15 residues. J lost 4 bases, V lost 4 bases, and 9 bases had no gene match. Here the CDR3 DNA reads TGTGCCAGCAGCTCTCAATCGGGACTAGATTACGAGCAGTACTTC. Amino acid sequence: CASSSQSGLDYEQYF.

V gene TRBV19 combines with J gene TRBJ1-1, with 9 nucleotides matching TRBD1. The ends lost 7 bases at V and 4 bases at J; junction bases unmatched: 7. The length of the CDR3 is 14 residues. CDR1 and CDR2 from the germline V gene are LNHDA and SQIVND (reference sequence). CDR3 amino acids: CASNYRGLTTEAFF. In DNA form, the CDR3 reads TGTGCCAGTAATTACAGGGGGCTGACCACTGAAGCTTTCTTT.

The CDR3 is CASSPRDNWGTEAFF. Written as DNA, the CDR3 is TGTGCCAGCAGTCCCCGGGACAACTGGGGCACTGAAGCTTTCTTT. The chain joins TRBV6-6 to TRBJ1-1; D might be TRBD1 (6 bases). Germline CDR1 is MNHNY and CDR2 is SVGAGI (reference sequence). V lost 5 bases and J lost 4, with 17 bases in between. CDR3 length: 15 amino acids.

This clone was seen only a few times. The chain joins TRBV19 to TRBJ2-5; TRBD2 aligns across 11 bases. The CDR3 sequence is 15 residues long. V gave up 7 bases and J gave up 4 bases; unmatched junction bases: 8. The germline V gene has CDR1 LNHDA and CDR2 SQIVND (reference sequence). Written as DNA, the CDR3 is TGTGCCAGTAAACTAGCGGGAGTAGGAAGAGAGACCCAGTACTTC. This gives the protein CASKLAGVGRETQYF.

The chain carries TRBV6-4 and TRBJ2-7; weak D call: TRBD2 (6 bases). V was clipped by 2 bases and J by 7 bases, with 12 bases between them. This CDR3 is built from 13 residues. Germline V gives CDR1 MRHNA, CDR2 SNTAGT. CDR3 nucleotide sequence: TGTGCCAGCAGTGACGGTGAGGGGAGGGAGCAGTACTTC. Its protein is CASSDGEGREQYF.

The V and J genes are TRBV11-2 and TRBJ2-1, with unresolved D. CDR3 length equals 17 residues. With 2 bases removed from V and 0 bases from J, the gap between germline ends came to 14 bases. Germline V gene data show CDR1 as SGHAT and CDR2 as FQNNGV. CDR3 nucleotide sequence: TGTGCCAGCAGCTTATCTCCGAGGATAAGCTCCTACAATGAGCAGTTCTTC. Its protein product is CASSLSPRISSYNEQFF.

CDR3 region: CASSLATGGRTEAFF. CDR3 coding DNA: TGCGCCAGCAGCTTGGCGACAGGGGGCAGAACTGAAGCTTTCTTT. V and J are TRBV5-1 and TRBJ1-1; 10 nucleotides align to TRBD1. J was trimmed by 5 bases and V by 0 bases; bases with no gene match: 4. This CDR3 spans 15 amino acids. Germline lookup yields CDR1 SGHRS and CDR2 YFSETQ.

The V and J genes are TRBV14 and TRBJ2-7; 8 bases are a match to TRBD2. V lost 4 bases to trimming and J lost 3 bases; unmatched junction nucleotides: 8. CDR1 is SGHDN, CDR2 FVKESK, per germline. The CDR3 runs to 15 residues. CDR3 in amino acids: CASSLTSGSYYEQYF. Written as DNA, the CDR3 is TGTGCCAGCAGCCTAACTAGCGGATCCTACTACGAGCAGTACTTC.

This chain connects TRBV6-5 to TRBJ1-4, with a possible D match to TRBD1 (6 bases). V was shortened by 6 bases and J by 12 bases, with 17 bases between the two germline ends. The germline gives CDR1 MNHEY, CDR2 SVGAGI. This CDR3 contains 13 residues. CDR3 nucleotide sequence: TGTGCCAGCAGCGGGACACCCCAAGGAGAACTGTTTTTT. Protein: CASSGTPQGELFF.

The chain recombines TRBV5-4 with TRBJ2-1, with 15 nucleotides matching TRBD2. The CDR3 covers 17 residues. V lost 4 bases, J lost 2 bases, and 4 bases stayed unmatched. Germline V CDR1 and CDR2: SGHNT, YYREEE (reference sequence). The CDR3 reads CASSRTSGRAAYNEQFF. CDR3 sequence (DNA): TGTGCCAGCAGCAGGACTAGCGGGAGGGCCGCCTACAATGAGCAGTTCTTC.

V usage is TRBV7-9 and J usage is TRBJ2-7; D uncertain. The CDR3 sequence is 11 residues long. V lost 8 bases and J 7 bases, leaving 12 bases between the germline ends. The V gene's germline CDR1 is SEHNR and CDR2 FQNEAQ (reference sequence). CDR3 in amino acids: CASEYDSEQYF. The DNA of the CDR3 is TGTGCCAGCGAGTACGATTCTGAGCAGTACTTC.

The J gene is TRBJ2-1, the V gene TRBV15; 7 bases match TRBD1. V shed 2 bases, J shed 4 bases, and the junction held 11 bases outside the gene matches. Germline CDR1 and CDR2: LNHNV and YYDKDF (reference sequence). The CDR3 loop spans 17 amino acids. The CDR3 here is CATSRQRTGLSYNEQFF. For the CDR3, the DNA is TGTGCCACCAGCAGACAACGGACAGGTCTGTCGTACAATGAGCAGTTCTTC.

The chain has TRBV19 and TRBJ1-2; no firm D call. The CDR3 has 12 amino acids. Per germline, CDR1 LNHDA and CDR2 SQIVND (reference sequence). V dropped 10 bases and J dropped 4 bases, with 13 bases sitting between them. The CDR3 sequence is CATSTGGYGYTF. CDR3 nucleotides: TGTGCCACATCTACGGGTGGCTATGGCTACACCTTC. The variable domain in full, with the rest retrieved from reference TRBV19 and TRBJ1-2, is DGGITQSPKYLFRKEGQNVTLSCEQNLNHDAMYWYRQDPGQGLRLIYYSQIVNDFQKGDIAEGYSVSREKKESFPLTVTSAQKNPTAFYLCATSTGGYGYTFGSGTRLTVV.

The chain uses TRBV10-3 and TRBJ1-2; D perhaps matches TRBD1 (6 bases). CDR3 length: 13 amino acids. The germline gives CDR1 ENHRY, CDR2 SYGVKD. V was cut by 1 base and J by 6 bases, with 9 bases left in between. The CDR3 bases are TGTGCCATCAGTGAGTACAGGGATAATGGCTACACCTTC. This codes for CAISEYRDNGYTF.